The subject of this entry is one T cell receptor beta chain. The antigen remains unidentified. The sample originates from a study of shared clonotypes between healthy human individuals. Whole-study context: Participating donors consisted of a couple of women and a few men aged 18 to 49. CD8 memory received one plate per donor, CD8 naive two, CD4 memory three and CD4 naive three. Overall study results and limits: Estimated richness values were generally larger in naive subsets than in memory subsets.

Assay runs were performed at deep level. Using immunoSEQ multiplex PCR, the repertoire was profiled, and TCRdb retains in-frame clones only, with some absent. This table holds roughly 2,000,000 clones, 93% found once. CD45RO-negative, CCR7-positively selected cells formed the naive CD8 fraction, excluding terminally differentiated effector memory CD45RA+ cells. This receptor was taken from a man aged 18 to 29 in good health. Some clones in this sample may be carry-over from other donors' samples. Sequenced: naive CD8+ T cells from PBMCs.

CDR3 in amino acids: CASSPYANEQFF. The CDR3 DNA is TGTGCCAGCAGTCCGTATGCAAATGAGCAGTTCTTC. V usage is TRBV27 and J usage is TRBJ2-1; D not resolved. Trimming shortened V by 5 bases and J by 7 bases, and 9 bases separated the two germline ends. The CDR3 has 12 residues. Per germline, CDR1 MNHEY and CDR2 SMNVEV (reference sequence).